The sequence of this T cell receptor beta chain was determined in a study of TIL therapy for anti-PD-1-resistant metastatic lung cancer. Study at large: Half of patients were current or former smokers.

General study findings and limits: This highly selected cohort may not generalize to typical lung cancer patients.

Regarding this clone: What it recognizes is unknown.

This CDR3 is 14 amino acids long. Germline loops: CDR1 MNHNS, CDR2 SASEGT. Trimming at V came to 5 bases and at J to 2 bases, leaving 4 bases not matched to a gene. Specified time point: pre-treatment sample, taken before nivolumab and TIL therapy. Stage 4 NSCLC adults joined between late 2017 and January 2020. The immunoSEQ assay was v3. Sequencing depth was around 1.9 million read pairs for survey level, about 5-6 million for deep. Assay used: immunoSEQ multiplex PCR; TCRdb lists only in-frame clones, some missing. The data show about 60,000 clones, roughly two thirds seen once. This sequence joins TRBV6-1 and TRBJ1-2, with TRBD1 matching 8 bases. The specimen comprised blood, sampled at baseline. This sequence originates from a person between 25 and 79 years old with non-small cell lung cancer. The DNA for the CDR3 is TGTGCCAGCAGTCGTGGACAGGGCAACTATGGCTACACCTTC. Its translation is CASSRGQGNYGYTF.